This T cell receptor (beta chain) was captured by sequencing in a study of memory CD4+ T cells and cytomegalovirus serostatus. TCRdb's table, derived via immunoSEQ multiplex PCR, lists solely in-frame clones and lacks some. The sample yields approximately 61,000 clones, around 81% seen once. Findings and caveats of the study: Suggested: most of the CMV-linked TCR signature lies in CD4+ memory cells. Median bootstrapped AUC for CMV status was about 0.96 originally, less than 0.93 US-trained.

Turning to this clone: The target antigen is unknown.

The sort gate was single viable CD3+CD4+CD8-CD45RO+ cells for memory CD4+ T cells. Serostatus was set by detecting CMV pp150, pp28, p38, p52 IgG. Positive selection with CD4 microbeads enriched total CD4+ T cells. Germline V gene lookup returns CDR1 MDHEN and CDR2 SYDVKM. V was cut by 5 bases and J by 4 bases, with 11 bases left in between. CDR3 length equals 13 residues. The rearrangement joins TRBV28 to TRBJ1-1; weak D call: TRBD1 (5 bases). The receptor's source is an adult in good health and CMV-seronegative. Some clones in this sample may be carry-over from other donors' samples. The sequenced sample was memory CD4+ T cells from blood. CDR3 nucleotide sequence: TGTGCCAGCAGTCGCGGGGGAGGCACTGAAGCTTTCTTT. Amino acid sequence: CASSRGGGTEAFF.